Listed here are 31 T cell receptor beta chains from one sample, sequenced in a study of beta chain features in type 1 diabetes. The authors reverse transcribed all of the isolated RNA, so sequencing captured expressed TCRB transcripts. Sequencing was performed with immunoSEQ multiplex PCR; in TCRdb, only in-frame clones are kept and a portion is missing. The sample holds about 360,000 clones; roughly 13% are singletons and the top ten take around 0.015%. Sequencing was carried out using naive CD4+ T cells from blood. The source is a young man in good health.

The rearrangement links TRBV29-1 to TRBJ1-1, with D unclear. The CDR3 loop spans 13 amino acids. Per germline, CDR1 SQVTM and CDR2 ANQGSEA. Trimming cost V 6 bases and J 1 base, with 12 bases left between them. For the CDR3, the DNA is TGCAGCGTGTCACTAGGCCAGAACACTGAAGCTTTCTTT. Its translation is CSVSLGQNTEAFF.

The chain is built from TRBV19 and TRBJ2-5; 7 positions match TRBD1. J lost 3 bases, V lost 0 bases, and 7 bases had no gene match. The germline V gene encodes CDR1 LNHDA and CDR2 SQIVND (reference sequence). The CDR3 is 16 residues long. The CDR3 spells CASSIDMDRKKETQYF. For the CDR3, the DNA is TGTGCCAGTAGTATAGATATGGACAGGAAGAAAGAGACCCAGTACTTC.

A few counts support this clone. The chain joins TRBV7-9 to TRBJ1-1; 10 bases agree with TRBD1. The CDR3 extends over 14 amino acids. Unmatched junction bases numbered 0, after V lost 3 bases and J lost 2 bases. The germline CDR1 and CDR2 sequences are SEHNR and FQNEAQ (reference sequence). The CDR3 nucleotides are TGTGCCAGCAGCTTGACAGGGGGCAACACTGAAGCTTTCTTT. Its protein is CASSLTGGNTEAFF.

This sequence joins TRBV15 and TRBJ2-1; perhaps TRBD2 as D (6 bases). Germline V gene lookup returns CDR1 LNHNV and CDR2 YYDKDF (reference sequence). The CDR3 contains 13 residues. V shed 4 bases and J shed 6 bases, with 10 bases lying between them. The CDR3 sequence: CATSTRRGNEQFF. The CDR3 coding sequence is TGTGCCACCAGCACACGGAGGGGCAATGAGCAGTTCTTC.

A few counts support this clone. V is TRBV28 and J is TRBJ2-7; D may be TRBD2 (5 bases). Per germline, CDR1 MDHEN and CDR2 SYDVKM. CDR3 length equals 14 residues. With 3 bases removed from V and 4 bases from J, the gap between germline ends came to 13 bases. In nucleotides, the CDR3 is TGTGCCAGCAGTTTTTCGAGGGAGCCTTACGAGCAGTACTTC. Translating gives CASSFSREPYEQYF.

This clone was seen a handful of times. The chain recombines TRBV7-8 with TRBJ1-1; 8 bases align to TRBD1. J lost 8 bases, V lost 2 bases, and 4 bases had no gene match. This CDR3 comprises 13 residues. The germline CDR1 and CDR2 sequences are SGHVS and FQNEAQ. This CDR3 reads CASSLSRDREAFF. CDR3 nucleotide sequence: TGTGCCAGCAGCTTAAGCCGGGACAGGGAAGCTTTCTTT.

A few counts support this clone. CDR3: CASSPEDRGGGYTF. CDR3 bases: TGTGCCAGCAGCCCAGAGGACAGGGGGGGTGGCTACACCTTC. The chain links TRBV4-2 to TRBJ1-2, with 10 positions matching TRBD1. This CDR3 is built from 14 residues. Trimming took 4 bases from V and 7 from J; bases not matched to a gene: 6. Germline V CDR1 and CDR2: LGHNA, YNFKEQ.

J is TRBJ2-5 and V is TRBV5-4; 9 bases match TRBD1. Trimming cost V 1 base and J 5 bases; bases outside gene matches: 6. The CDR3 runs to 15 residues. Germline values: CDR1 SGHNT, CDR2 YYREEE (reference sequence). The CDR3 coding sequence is TGTGCCAGCAGCTTGATCAGACAGGGGGACGAGACCCAGTACTTC. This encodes CASSLIRQGDETQYF. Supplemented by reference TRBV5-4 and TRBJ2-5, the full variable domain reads ETGVTQSPTHLIKTRGQQVTLRCSSQSGHNTVSWYQQALGQGPQFIFQYYREEENGRGNFPPRFSGLQFPNYSSELNVNALELDDSALYLCASSLIRQGDETQYFGPGTRLLVL.

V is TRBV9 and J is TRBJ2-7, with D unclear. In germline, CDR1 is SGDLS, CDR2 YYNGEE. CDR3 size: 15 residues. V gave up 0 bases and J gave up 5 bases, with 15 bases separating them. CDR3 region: CASSVAGNMGHEQYF. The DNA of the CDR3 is TGTGCCAGCAGCGTAGCTGGCAATATGGGCCACGAGCAGTACTTC.

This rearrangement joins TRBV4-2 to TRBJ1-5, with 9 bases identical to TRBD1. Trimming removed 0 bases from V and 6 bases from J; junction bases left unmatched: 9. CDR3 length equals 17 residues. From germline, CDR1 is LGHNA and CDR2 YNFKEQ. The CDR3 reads CASSQETDRGLGQPQHF. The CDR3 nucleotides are TGTGCCAGCAGCCAAGAGACGGACAGGGGTTTGGGTCAGCCCCAGCATTTT.

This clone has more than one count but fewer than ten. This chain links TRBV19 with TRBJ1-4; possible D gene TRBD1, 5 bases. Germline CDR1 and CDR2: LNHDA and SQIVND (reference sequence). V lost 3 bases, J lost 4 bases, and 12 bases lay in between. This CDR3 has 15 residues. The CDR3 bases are TGTGCCAGTAGTATTTCGCGACAGCTTAATGAAAAACTGTTTTTT. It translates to CASSISRQLNEKLFF.

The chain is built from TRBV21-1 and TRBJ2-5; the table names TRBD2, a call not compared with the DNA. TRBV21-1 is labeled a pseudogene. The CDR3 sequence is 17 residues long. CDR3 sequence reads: CASSPRGTSGCPETQYF. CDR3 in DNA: TGTGCCAGCAGCCCCCGCGGGACTAGCGGGTGTCCAGAGACCCAGTACTTC.

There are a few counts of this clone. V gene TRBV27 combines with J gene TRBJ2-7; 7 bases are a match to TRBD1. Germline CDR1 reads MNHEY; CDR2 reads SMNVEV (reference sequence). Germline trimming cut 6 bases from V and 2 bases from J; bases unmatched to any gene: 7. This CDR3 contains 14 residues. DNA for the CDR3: TGTGCCAGCAGCCGACAGGGAGCCACCTACGAGCAGTACTTC. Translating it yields CASSRQGATYEQYF.

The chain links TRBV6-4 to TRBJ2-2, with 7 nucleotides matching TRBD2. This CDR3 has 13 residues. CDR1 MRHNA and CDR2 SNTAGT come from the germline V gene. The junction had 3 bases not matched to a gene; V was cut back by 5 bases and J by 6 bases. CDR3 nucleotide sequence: TGTGCCAGCAGTCGGGAGGACGCCGGGGAGCTGTTTTTT. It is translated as CASSREDAGELFF.

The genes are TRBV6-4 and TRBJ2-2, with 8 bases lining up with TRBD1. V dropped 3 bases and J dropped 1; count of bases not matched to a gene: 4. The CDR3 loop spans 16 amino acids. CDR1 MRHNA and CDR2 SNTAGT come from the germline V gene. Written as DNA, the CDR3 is TGTGCCAGCAGTGATTCCGGGACAGGGAACACCGGGGAGCTGTTTTTT. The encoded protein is CASSDSGTGNTGELFF.

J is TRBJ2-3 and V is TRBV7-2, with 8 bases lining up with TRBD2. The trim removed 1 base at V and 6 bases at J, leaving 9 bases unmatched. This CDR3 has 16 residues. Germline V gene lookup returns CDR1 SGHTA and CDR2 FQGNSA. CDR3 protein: CASSLDGRADLDTQYF. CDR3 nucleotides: TGTGCCAGCAGCTTAGACGGGAGGGCCGATTTGGATACGCAGTATTTT.

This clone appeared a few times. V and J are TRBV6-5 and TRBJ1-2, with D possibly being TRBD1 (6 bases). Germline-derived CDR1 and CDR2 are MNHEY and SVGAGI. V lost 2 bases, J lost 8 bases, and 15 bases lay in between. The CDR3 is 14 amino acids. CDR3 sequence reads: CASSYAGLQGGYTF. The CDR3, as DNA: TGTGCCAGCAGTTACGCAGGGCTCCAGGGGGGCTACACCTTC.

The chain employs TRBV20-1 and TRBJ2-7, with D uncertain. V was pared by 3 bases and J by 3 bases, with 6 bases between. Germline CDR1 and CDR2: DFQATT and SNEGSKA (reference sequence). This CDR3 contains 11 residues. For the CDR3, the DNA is TGCAGTGCTAGGACAATCTACGAGCAGTACTTC. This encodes CSARTIYEQYF.

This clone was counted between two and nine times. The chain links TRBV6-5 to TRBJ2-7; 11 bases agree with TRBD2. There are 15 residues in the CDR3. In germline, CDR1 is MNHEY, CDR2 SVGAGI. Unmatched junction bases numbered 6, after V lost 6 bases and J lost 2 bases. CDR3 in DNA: TGTGCCAGCAGCCTTGGGACTAGCGGAACCTACGAGCAGTACTTC. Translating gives CASSLGTSGTYEQYF.

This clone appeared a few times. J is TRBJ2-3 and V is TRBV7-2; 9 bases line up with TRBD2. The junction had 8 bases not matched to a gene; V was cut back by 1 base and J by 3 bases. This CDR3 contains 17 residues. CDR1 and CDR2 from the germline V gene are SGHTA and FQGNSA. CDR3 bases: TGTGCCAGCAGCTTAGATCGGCTAGCGGGGAAAACAGATACGCAGTATTTT. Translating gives CASSLDRLAGKTDTQYF. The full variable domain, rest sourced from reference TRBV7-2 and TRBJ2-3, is GAGVSQSPSNKVTEKGKDVELRCDPISGHTALYWYRQSLGQGLEFLIYFQGNSAPDKSGLPSDRFSAERTGGSVSTLTIQRTQQEDSAVYLCASSLDRLAGKTDTQYFGPGTRLTVL.

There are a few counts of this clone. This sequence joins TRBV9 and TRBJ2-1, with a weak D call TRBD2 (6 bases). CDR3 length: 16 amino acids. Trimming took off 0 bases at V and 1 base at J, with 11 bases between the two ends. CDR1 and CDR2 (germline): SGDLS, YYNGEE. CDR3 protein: CASSVVGGVSYNEQFF. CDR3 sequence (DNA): TGTGCCAGCAGCGTAGTAGGAGGGGTTTCCTACAATGAGCAGTTCTTC.

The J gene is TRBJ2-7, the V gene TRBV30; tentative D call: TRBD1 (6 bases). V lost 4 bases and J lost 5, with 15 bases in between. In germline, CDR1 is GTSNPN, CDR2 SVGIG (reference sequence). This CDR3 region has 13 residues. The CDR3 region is CAWNARGPHEQYF. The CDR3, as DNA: TGTGCCTGGAACGCCAGGGGACCCCACGAGCAGTACTTC. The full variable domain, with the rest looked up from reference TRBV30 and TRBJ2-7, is SQTIHQWPATLVQPVGSPLSLECTVEGTSNPNLYWYRQAAGRGLQLLFYSVGIGQISSEVPQNLSASRPQDRQFILSSKKLLLSDSGFYLCAWNARGPHEQYFGPGTRLTVT.

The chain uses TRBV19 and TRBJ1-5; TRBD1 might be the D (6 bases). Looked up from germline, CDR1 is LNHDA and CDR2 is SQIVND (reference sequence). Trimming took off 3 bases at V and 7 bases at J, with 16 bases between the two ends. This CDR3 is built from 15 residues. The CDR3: CASSIGRERGQPQHF. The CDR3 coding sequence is TGTGCCAGTAGTATCGGCAGGGAAAGGGGGCAGCCCCAGCATTTT.

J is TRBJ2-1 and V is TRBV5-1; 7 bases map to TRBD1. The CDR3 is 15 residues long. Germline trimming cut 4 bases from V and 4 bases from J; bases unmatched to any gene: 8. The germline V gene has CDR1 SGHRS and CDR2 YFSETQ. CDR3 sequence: CASSRPGTAYNEQFF. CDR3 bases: TGCGCCAGCAGCAGGCCCGGGACAGCATACAATGAGCAGTTCTTC.

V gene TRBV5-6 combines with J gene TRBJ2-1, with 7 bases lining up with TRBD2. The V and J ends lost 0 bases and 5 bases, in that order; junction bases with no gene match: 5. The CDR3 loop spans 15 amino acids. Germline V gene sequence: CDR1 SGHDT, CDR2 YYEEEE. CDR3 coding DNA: TGTGCCAGCAGCTTGGGCCTAGCGGTCGACAATGAGCAGTTCTTC. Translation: CASSLGLAVDNEQFF.

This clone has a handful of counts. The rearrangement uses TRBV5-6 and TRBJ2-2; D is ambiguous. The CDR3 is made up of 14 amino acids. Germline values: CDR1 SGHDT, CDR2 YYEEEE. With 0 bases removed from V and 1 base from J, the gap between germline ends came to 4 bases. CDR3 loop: CASSLARNTGELFF. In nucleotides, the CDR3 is TGTGCCAGCAGCTTGGCGCGGAACACCGGGGAGCTGTTTTTT.

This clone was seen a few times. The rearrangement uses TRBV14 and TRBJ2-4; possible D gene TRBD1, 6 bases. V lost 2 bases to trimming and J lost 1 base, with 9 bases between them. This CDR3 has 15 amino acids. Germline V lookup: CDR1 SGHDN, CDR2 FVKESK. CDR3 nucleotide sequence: TGTGCCAGCAGCCAACCAGGGGAGGCCAAAAACATTCAGTACTTC. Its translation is CASSQPGEAKNIQYF. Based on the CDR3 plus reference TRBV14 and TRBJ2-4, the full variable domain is EAGVTQFPSHSVIEKGQTVTLRCDPISGHDNLYWYRRVMGKEIKFLLHFVKESKQDESGMPNNRFLAERTGGTYSTLKVQPAELEDSGVYFCASSQPGEAKNIQYFGAGTRLSVL.

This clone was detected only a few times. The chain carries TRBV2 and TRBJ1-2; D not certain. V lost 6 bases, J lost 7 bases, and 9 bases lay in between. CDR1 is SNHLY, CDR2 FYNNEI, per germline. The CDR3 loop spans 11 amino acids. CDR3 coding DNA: TGTGCCAGCAGCGTAGACACTGGCTACACCTTC. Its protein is CASSVDTGYTF.

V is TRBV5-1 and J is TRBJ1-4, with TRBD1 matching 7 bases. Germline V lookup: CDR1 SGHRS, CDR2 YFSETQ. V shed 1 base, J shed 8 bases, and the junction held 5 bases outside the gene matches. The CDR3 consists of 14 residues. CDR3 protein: CASSLTGVGEKLFF. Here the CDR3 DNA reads TGCGCCAGCAGCTTGACAGGGGTTGGGGAAAAACTGTTTTTT.

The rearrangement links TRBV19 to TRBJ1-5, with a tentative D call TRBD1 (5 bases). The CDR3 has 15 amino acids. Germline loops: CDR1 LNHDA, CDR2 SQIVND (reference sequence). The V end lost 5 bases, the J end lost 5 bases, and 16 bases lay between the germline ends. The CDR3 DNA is TGTGCCAGTAGTTCGCGGACACCGGTTTATCAGCCCCAGCATTTT. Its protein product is CASSSRTPVYQPQHF.

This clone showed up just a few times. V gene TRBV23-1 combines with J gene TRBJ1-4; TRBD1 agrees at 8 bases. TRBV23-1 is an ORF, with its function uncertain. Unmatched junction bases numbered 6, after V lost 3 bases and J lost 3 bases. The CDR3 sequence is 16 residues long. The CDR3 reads CASSHGQGTANEKLFF. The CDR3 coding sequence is TGCGCCAGCAGTCACGGACAGGGAACAGCTAATGAAAAACTGTTTTTT.